This T cell receptor (beta chain) came from a study of T cells in Graves' hyperthyroidism and ophthalmopathy. Researchers amplified the TCR beta CDR3 regions from RNA transcripts. Primed by the HTBI set, a first-round RT-PCR was run on the TCR CDR3. TCRdb reanalysed the multiplex PCR reads using MiXCR and keeps one entry per CDR3 protein. Found here are 200,000 to 250,000 distinct CDR3 sequences, about 24% of them singletons; the top ten hold approximately 32%. CDR1 and CDR2 from the germline V gene are MNHNS and SASEGT. The CDR3 consists of 14 residues. The V end was cut by 8 bases, the J end by 5 bases, with 18 bases between. In its sample, this clonotype was seen many times.

The rearrangement uses TRBV6-1 and TRBJ1-1; D remains ambiguous. The sequencing input was blood. The receptor's source is a woman in her forties with Graves' ophthalmopathy. The CDR3 coding sequence is TGTGCCAGCTTCCGGGCAAAGGAAGGGACTGAAGCTTTCTTT. Its protein is CASFRAKEGTEAFF.